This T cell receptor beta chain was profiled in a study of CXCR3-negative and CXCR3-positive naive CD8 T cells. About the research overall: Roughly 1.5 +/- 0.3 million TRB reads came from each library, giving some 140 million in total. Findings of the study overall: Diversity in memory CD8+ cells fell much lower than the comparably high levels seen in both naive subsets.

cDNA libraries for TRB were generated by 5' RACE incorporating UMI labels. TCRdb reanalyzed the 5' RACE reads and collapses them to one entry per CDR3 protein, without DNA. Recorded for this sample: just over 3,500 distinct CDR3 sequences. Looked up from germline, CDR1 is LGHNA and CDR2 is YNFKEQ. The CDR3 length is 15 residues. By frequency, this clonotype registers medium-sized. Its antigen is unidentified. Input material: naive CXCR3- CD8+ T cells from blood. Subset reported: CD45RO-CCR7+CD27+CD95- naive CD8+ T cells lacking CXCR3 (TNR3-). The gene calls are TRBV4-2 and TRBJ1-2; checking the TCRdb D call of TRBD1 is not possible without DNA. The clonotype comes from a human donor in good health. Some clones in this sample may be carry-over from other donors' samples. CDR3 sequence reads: CASSQNPGQGYGYTF.